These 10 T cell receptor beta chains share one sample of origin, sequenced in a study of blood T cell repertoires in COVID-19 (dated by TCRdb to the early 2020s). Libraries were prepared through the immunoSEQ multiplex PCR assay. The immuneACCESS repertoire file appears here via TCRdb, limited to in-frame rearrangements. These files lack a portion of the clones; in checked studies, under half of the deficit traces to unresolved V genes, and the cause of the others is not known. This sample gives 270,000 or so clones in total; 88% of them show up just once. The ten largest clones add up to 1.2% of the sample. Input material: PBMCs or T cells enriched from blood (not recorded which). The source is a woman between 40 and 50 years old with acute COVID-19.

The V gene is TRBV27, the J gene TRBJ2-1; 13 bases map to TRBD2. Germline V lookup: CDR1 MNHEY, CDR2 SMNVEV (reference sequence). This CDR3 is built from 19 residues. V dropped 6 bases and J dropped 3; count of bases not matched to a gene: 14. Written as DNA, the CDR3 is TGTGCCAGCAGAAAGGGACTAGCGGGATCATGGTCTAGCTACAATGAGCAGTTCTTC. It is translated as CASRKGLAGSWSSYNEQFF.

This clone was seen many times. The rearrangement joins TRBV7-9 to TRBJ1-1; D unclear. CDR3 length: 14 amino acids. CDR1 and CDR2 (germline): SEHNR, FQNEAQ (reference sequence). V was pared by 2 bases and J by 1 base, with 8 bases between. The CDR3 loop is CASSLMQANTEAFF. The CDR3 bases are TGTGCCAGCAGCTTAATGCAGGCGAACACTGAAGCTTTCTTT.

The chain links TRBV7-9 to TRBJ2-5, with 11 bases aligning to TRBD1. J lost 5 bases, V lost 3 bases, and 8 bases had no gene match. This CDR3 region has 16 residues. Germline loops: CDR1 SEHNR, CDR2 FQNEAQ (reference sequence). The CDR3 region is CASSFHRDRGLETQYF. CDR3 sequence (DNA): TGTGCCAGCAGCTTCCACCGGGACAGGGGGTTGGAGACCCAGTACTTC.

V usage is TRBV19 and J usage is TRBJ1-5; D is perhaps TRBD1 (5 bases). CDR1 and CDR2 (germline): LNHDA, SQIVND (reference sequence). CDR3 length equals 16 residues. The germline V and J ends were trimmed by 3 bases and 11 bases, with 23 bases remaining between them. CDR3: CASSITRVGLPMAQHF. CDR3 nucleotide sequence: TGTGCCAGTAGTATTACCAGGGTTGGGCTCCCCATGGCCCAGCATTTT.

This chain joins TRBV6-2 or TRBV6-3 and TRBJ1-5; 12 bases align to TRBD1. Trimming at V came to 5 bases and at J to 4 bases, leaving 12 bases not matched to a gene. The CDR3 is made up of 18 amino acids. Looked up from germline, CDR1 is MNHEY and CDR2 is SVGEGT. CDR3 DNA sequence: TGTGCCAGCAGTCACGAGGTGGGACAGGGGGCTTGGAATCAGCCCCAGCATTTT. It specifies CASSHEVGQGAWNQPQHF.

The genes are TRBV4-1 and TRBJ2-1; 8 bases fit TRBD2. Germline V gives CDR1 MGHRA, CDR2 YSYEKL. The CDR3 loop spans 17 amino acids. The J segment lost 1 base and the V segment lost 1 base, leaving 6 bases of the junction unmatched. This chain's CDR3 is CASSQVQAGVSYNEQFF. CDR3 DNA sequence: TGCGCCAGCAGCCAAGTCCAAGCGGGAGTATCCTACAATGAGCAGTTCTTC.

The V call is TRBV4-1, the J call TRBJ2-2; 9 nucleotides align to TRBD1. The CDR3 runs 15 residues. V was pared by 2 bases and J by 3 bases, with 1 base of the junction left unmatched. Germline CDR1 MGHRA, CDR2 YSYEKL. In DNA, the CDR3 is TGCGCCAGCAGCCAACGGACAGGGGACACCGGGGAGCTGTTTTTT. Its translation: CASSQRTGDTGELFF.

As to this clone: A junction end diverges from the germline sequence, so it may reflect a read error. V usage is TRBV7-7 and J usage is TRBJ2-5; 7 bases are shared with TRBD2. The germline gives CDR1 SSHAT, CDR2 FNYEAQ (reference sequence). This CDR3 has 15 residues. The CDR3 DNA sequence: TGTGCTAGCAGCTTAGGAGCGGGGCGGTCAGAGACCCAGTACTTC. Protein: CASSLGAGRSETQYF.

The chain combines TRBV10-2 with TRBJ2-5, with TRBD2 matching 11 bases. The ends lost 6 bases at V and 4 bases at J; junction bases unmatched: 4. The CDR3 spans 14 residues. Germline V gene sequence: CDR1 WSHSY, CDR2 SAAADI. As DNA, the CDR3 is TGCGCCAGCAGGACTAGCGGGATCTCAGAGACCCAGTACTTC. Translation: CASRTSGISETQYF.

The DNA for the CDR3 is TGTGCCAGCAGCCAAAGGACAGGGGCCTCTCAGCCCCAGCATTTT. This gives the protein CASSQRTGASQPQHF. The rearrangement joins TRBV5-8 to TRBJ1-5, with TRBD1 identical over 9 bases. The germline CDR1 and CDR2 sequences are SGHTS and YDEGEE. Losses at the gene ends were 4 bases for V and 6 bases for J; bases not matched to a gene: 8. The CDR3 contains 15 residues.